Listed below are T cell receptor beta chains from one sample, sequenced in a study of chemoradiotherapy in HPV16-positive cancers. Profiling relied on immunoSEQ multiplex PCR, and the TCRdb table lists in-frame clones only, not all of them. The sample gives about 12,000 clones, about 75% of which show up once; around 7.8% is in the top ten. This material was collected from a patient who underwent chemoradiotherapy. Source of these receptors: a human donor with HPV-associated anogenital cancer. Both conserved end residues are part of each CDR3. The order of the fields is V gene, J gene, CDR3 protein.

TRBV7-9,TRBJ2-2,CASSRRLAGGGVTGELFF
TRBV5-4,TRBJ2-7,CASSPGQGKTYEQYF
TRBV29-1,TRBJ2-3,CSVAPRTLASTDTQYF
TRBV5-4,TRBJ1-2,CASRAPGQSYGYTF
TRBV10-3,TRBJ2-7,CAIQLAEGYEQYF
TRBV30,TRBJ2-7,CAWSGTFYEQYF
TRBV28,TRBJ1-1,CASRAALVVNTEAFF
TRBV9,TRBJ2-2,CASSATGSRVVGELFF
TRBV9,TRBJ2-3,CASSVGPGAGDTQYF
TRBV6-1,TRBJ2-3,CASSELAGAPDTQYF
TRBV5-4,TRBJ2-7,CASSPQTSGRRHEQYF
TRBV28,TRBJ2-7,CASRDGTGGSYEQYF
TRBV7-6,TRBJ2-3,CASSIGTSASTDTQYF
TRBV27,TRBJ2-1,CASRPNRGRVHEQFF
TRBV7-6,TRBJ2-1,CASSLVSPSAYNEQFF
TRBV10-3,TRBJ2-3,CAISDSASTDTQYF
TRBV4-1,TRBJ2-7,CASSLGTSPSEQYF
TRBV19,TRBJ1-2,CASSMVKGAAGHGYTF
TRBV7-8,TRBJ1-4,CASSKERYEKLFF
TRBV9,TRBJ2-3,CASSGNKDTQYF
TRBV5-1,TRBJ2-2,CASSASGTSVGTGELFF
TRBV5-6,TRBJ2-7,CASSLVGAHTLNEQYF
TRBV4-1,TRBJ2-1,CASSQDLGQVSYNEQFF
TRBV28,TRBJ2-1,CASSLLGTSGYNEQFF
TRBV12-5,TRBJ2-1,CASGLGQGAVDEQFF
TRBV7-2,TRBJ2-3,CASSLATSRYGDTQYF